This passage covers 9 T cell receptor beta chains from one sample sequenced in a study of T cell changes during pregnancy in multiple sclerosis. Sequenced by immunoSEQ multiplex PCR; TCRdb stores in-frame clones only, minus some. The sample shows 70,000 to 100,000 clones, over 85% of them seen only once. Here the sequenced sample was peripheral blood, taken in the first trimester of pregnancy. The receptors originated from a female donor with multiple sclerosis, enrolled in a pregnancy study.

V gene TRBV27 combines with J gene TRBJ1-6; TRBD1 is a possible D gene (5 bases). The CDR3 is 14 residues long. V dropped 5 bases and J dropped 10 bases, with 15 bases sitting between them. Germline lookup yields CDR1 MNHEY and CDR2 SMNVEV (reference sequence). CDR3 sequence: CASSQGTGLSPLHF. In DNA form, the CDR3 reads TGTGCCAGCAGTCAGGGCACGGGTCTATCACCCCTCCACTTT.

This sequence joins TRBV6-6 and TRBJ2-7; 7 nucleotides line up with TRBD2. Germline-derived CDR1 and CDR2 are MNHNY and SVGAGI (reference sequence). With V trimmed by 5 bases and J by 7 bases, 11 bases remained unmatched. The CDR3 is made up of 14 amino acids. CDR3: CASSQILWGGEQYF. CDR3 coding DNA: TGTGCCAGCAGTCAAATCCTATGGGGAGGGGAGCAGTACTTC.

The rearrangement links TRBV19 to TRBJ2-1; D possibly corresponds to TRBD1 (5 bases). This CDR3 contains 12 residues. CDR1 is LNHDA, CDR2 SQIVND, per germline (reference sequence). With 6 bases removed from V and 2 bases from J, the gap between germline ends came to 5 bases. CDR3 residues: CASRQAYNEQFF. In DNA form, the CDR3 reads TGTGCCAGTAGACAGGCCTACAATGAGCAGTTCTTC.

The chain recombines TRBV7-2 with TRBJ1-2, with 9 bases identical to TRBD1. The CDR3 spans 14 residues. CDR1 and CDR2 from the germline V gene are SGHTA and FQGNSA. V lost 5 bases, J lost 6 bases, and 7 bases stayed unmatched. In DNA, the CDR3 is TGTGCCAGCAGCCGACAGACAGGGGGAGATGGCTACACCTTC. It is translated as CASSRQTGGDGYTF.

The rearrangement joins TRBV6-5 to TRBJ1-6; D is ambiguous. The CDR3 is 16 amino acids. The germline V gene encodes CDR1 MNHEY and CDR2 SVGAGI. V shed 0 bases and J shed 4 bases, with 10 bases lying between them. CDR3 sequence (DNA): TGTGCCAGCAGTTACTCGCGGGTCCTATATAATTCACCCCTCCACTTT. Its translation: CASSYSRVLYNSPLHF.

The V call is TRBV5-1, the J call TRBJ2-1; 7 positions match TRBD2. The CDR3 runs to 15 residues. Germline V gene sequence: CDR1 SGHRS, CDR2 YFSETQ. V shed 4 bases and J 4 bases; nucleotides not matched to a gene: 8. CDR3: CASSERDFRYNEQFF. The DNA for the CDR3 is TGCGCCAGCAGCGAGCGGGATTTCAGGTACAATGAGCAGTTCTTC. The full variable domain, with the rest looked up from reference TRBV5-1 and TRBJ2-1, is KAGVTQTPRYLIKTRGQQVTLSCSPISGHRSVSWYQQTPGQGLQFLFEYFSETQRNKGNFPGRFSGRQFSNSRSEMNVSTLELGDSALYLCASSERDFRYNEQFFGPGTRLTVL.

CDR3 DNA sequence: TGTGCCAGCAGCCCGGGGCACGCAGGGGGCCCCTCTCCGGAATACGAGCAGTACTTC. It translates to CASSPGHAGGPSPEYEQYF. The V call is TRBV7-6, the J call TRBJ2-7; TRBD1 matches at 8 bases. The CDR3 is made up of 19 amino acids. Unmatched junction bases numbered 22, after V lost 5 bases and J lost 4 bases. From germline, CDR1 is SGHVS and CDR2 FNYEAQ. Full variable domain (remainder filled in from reference TRBV7-6 and TRBJ2-7): GAGVSQSPRYKVTKRGQDVALRCDPISGHVSLYWYRQALGQGPEFLTYFNYEAQQDKSGLPNDRFSAERPEGSISTLTIQRTEQRDSAMYRCASSPGHAGGPSPEYEQYFGPGTRLTVT.

The CDR3 nucleotides read TGTGCCAGCTCCCCGACTAGAGCTAACTATGGCTACACCTTC. This translates into CASSPTRANYGYTF. The chain combines TRBV18 with TRBJ1-2; D is unresolved. The CDR3 covers 14 residues. From germline, CDR1 is KGHSH and CDR2 LQKENI. The V and J ends lost 6 bases and 0 bases respectively, with 11 bases between them.

The chain employs TRBV28 and TRBJ1-4; D is undetermined. Deletions cut 7 bases from V and 6 bases from J, with 6 bases between. Germline V gene sequence: CDR1 MDHEN, CDR2 SYDVKM. This CDR3 contains 11 residues. The CDR3 region has the DNA TGTGCCAGCACCTCGGATGAAAAACTGTTTTTT. Protein: CASTSDEKLFF. Full variable domain (outside the CDR3, taken from reference TRBV28 and TRBJ1-4): DVKVTQSSRYLVKRTGEKVFLECVQDMDHENMFWYRQDPGLGLRLIYFSYDVKMKEKGDIPEGYSVSREKKERFSLILESASTNQTSMYLCASTSDEKLFFGSGTQLSVL.